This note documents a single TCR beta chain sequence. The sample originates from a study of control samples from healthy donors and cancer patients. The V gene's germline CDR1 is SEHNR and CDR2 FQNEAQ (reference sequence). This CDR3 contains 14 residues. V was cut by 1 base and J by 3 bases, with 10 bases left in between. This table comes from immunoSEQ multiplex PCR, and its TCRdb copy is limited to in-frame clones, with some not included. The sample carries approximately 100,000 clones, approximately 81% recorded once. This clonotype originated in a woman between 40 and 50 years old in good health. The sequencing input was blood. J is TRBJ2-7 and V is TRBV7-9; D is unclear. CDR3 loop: CASSLVGVLYEQYF. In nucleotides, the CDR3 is TGTGCCAGCAGCTTAGTTGGGGTACTCTACGAGCAGTACTTC.